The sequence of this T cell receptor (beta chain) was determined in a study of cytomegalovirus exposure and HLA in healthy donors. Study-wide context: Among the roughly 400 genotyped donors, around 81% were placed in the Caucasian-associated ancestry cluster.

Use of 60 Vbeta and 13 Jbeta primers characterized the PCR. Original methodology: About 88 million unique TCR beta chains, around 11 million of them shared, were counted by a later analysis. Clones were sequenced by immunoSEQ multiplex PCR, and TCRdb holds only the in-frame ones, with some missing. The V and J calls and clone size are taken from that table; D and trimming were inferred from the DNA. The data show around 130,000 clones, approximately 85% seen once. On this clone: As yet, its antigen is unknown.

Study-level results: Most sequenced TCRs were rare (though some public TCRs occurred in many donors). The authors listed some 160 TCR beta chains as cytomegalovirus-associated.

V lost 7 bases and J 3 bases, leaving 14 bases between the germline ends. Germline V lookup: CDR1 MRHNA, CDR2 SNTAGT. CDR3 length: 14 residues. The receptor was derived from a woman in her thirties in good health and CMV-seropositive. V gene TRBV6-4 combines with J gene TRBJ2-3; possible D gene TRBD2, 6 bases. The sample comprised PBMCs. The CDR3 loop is CASKGGGETDTQYF. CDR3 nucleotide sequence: TGTGCCAGCAAAGGCGGAGGGGAGACAGATACGCAGTATTTT.